Given below is one T cell receptor beta chain in context. The specificity of this receptor is unknown. No base qualities exist here, and no much larger clone lies one base off it. This specimen belongs to a study of cytomegalovirus exposure and HLA in healthy donors (dated by TCRdb to the late 2010s). Context from the whole study: According to a later analysis, the 120 validation repertoires were produced on the same platform as the roughly 700 repertoires of the first cohort. The study aimed to test whether cataloging public T cell receptors could reveal signatures of past pathogen exposure. In addition to the first cohort of around 670 subjects, a separate validation cohort of 120 different subjects was used. The study combined high-throughput TCR immunosequencing, statistical association of individual TCRs with disease status, and machine learning to predict cytomegalovirus infection status.

Clipping removes 9 bases from V and 6 bases from J, with 11 as the unmatched junction base count. The CDR3 contains 14 residues, cysteine and phenylalanine counted. Of all the DNA, just the CDR3 is kept, 42 bases in frame from base 1. The germline V gene (reference sequence) yields SEHNR for CDR1 and FQNEAQ for CDR2. The full study reports these points: In a later analysis, TCRs clustered in the first cohort were found to also tend to co-occur in the 120 or so validation repertoires, with 90% to 95% of cluster scores above 0. The study listed around 160 TCR beta chains as associated with cytomegalovirus. The validation cohort had no HLA typing available for a later analysis, so co-occurrence within that cohort was assessed over all 110 or so repertoires. In both the original and validation cohorts, the classifier was reported to diagnose cytomegalovirus status with high specificity and sensitivity. Most TCR sequences were seen in very few donors, while some public TCRs were found in many individuals. A few of the identified cytomegalovirus-associated TCR beta chains were confirmed in vitro to be specific for cytomegalovirus antigens. It was suggested by the authors that the approach could potentially be generalized to other disease states and immunological phenotypes.

Receptor libraries were prepared by the immunoSEQ multiplex PCR assay. Regarding the original processing steps: A statistical classification framework was built to diagnose cytomegalovirus status from the catalog of TCR beta chain sequences. Here the immuneACCESS table is served through TCRdb, limited to in-frame sequences with V and J called. Missing clones are a known gap in these copies; in checked studies unresolved V genes cover under half, and the rest lacks a known reason. From that table come the V and J calls and clone size; the DNA was used to work out D and trimming. Present in this sample are about 330,000 clones, roughly 90% of which were seen just once. The ten largest clones take up more than 0.9% of the sample. The donors were included in the validation cohort of 90 to 150 subjects, a group kept apart from the roughly 730-subject first cohort.

The TCR originated in a woman aged 25 to 39 in good health and CMV-seropositive. The rearranged segments are TRBV7-9 and TRBJ1-2; a stretch of 9 junction bases matches TRBD1. Sequencing was performed on PBMCs. CDR3 reads: CASSPTGGPDGYTF. The DNA sequence is as follows: TGTGCCAGTTCACCGACAGGGGGTCCGGATGGCTACACCTTC.